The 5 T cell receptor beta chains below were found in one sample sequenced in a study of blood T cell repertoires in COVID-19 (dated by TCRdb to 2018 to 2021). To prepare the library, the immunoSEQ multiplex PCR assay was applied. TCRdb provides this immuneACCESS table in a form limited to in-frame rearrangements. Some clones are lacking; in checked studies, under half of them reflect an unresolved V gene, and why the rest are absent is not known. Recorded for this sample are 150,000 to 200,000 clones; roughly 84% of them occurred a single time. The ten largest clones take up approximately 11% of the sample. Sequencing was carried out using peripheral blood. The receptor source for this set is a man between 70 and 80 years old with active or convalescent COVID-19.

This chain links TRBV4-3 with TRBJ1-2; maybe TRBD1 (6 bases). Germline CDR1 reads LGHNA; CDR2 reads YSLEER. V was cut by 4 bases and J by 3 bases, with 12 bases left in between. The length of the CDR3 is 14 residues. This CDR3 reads CASSPGRGYYGYTF. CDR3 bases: TGCGCCAGCAGCCCAGGCAGGGGATACTATGGCTACACCTTC.

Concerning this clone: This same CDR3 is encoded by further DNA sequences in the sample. The CDR3: CASSPGQGNQPQHF. CDR3 in DNA: TGTGCCAGCTCACCGGGACAGGGCAATCAGCCCCAGCATTTT. The V gene is TRBV18, the J gene TRBJ1-5; 8 bases line up with TRBD1. CDR1 is KGHSH, CDR2 LQKENI, per germline. CDR3 length: 14 residues. V lost 3 bases, J lost 2 bases, and 0 bases stayed unmatched.

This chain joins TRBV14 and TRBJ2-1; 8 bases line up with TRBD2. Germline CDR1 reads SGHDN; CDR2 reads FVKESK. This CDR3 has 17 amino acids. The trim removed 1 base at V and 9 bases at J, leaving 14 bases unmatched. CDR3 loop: CASSQGGISGIGREQFF. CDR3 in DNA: TGTGCCAGCAGCCAAGGAGGGATTAGCGGGATAGGACGTGAGCAGTTCTTC.

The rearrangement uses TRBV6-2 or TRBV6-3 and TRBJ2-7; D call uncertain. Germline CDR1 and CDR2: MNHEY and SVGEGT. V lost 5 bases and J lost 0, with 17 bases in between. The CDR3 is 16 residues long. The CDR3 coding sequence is TGTGCCAGCAGTCCCTTGGGCTCCCGCAGCTCCTACGAGCAGTACTTC. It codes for CASSPLGSRSSYEQYF.

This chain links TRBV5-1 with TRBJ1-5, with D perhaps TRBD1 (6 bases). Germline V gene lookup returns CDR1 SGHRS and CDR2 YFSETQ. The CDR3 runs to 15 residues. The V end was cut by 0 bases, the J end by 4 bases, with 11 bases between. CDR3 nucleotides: TGCGCCAGCAGCTTGGGAGGACAGCTAAATCAGCCCCAGCATTTT. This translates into CASSLGGQLNQPQHF.